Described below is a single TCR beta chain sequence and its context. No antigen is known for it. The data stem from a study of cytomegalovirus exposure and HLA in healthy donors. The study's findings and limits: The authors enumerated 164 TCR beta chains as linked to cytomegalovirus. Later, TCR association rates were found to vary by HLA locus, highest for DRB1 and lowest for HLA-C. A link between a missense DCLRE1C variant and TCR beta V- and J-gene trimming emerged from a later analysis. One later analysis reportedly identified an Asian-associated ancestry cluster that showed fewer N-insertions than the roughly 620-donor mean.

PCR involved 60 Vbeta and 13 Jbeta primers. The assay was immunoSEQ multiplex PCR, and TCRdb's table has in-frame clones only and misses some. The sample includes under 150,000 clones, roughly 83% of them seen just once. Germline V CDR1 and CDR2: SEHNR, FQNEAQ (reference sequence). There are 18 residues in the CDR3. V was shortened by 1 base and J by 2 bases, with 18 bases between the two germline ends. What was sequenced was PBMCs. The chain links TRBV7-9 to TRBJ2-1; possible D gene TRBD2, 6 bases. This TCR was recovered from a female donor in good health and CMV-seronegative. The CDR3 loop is CASSLGLGGRAAYNEQFF. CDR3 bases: TGTGCCAGCAGCTTAGGCCTAGGAGGGCGCGCCGCCTACAATGAGCAGTTCTTC.